This T cell receptor (beta chain) was identified in a study of cytomegalovirus exposure and HLA in healthy donors. Produced via immunoSEQ multiplex PCR; TCRdb's table is partial and in-frame only. Here the sample spans approximately 300,000 clones, approximately 86% being singletons. In the case of this clone: Its antigen is undetermined.

The CDR3 runs to 11 residues. CDR1 SGHTA and CDR2 FQGNSA come from the germline V gene. Trimming stripped 5 bases from V and 2 bases from J, with 4 bases between. Whole-study findings and limits: It was approximately 150 TCR beta chains that were listed as cytomegalovirus-associated.

The chain couples TRBV7-2 to TRBJ2-7; D not certain. This clonotype was obtained from a woman aged 25 to 39 in good health and CMV-seropositive. Sequenced: PBMCs. The CDR3 is CASSEAYEQYF. CDR3 DNA sequence: TGTGCCAGCAGCGAGGCCTACGAGCAGTACTTC.